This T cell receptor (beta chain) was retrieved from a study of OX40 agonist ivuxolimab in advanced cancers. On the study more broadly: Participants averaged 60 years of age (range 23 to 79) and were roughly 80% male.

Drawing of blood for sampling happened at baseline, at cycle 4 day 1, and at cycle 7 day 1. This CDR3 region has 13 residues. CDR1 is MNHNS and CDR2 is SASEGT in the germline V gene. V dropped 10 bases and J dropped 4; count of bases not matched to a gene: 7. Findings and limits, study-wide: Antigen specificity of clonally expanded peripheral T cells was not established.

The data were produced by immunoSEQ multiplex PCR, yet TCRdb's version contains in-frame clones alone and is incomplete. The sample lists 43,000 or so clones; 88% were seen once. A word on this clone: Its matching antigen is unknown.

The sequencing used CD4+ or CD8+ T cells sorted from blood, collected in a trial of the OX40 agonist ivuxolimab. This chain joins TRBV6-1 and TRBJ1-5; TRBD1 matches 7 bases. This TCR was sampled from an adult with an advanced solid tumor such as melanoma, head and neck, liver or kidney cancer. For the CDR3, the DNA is TGTGCCACCAGCCGGGACAGAAATCAGCCCCAGCATTTT. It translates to CATSRDRNQPQHF.